This T cell receptor beta chain was captured by sequencing in a study of T cells in Graves' hyperthyroidism and ophthalmopathy. This clonotype came up a few times. This CDR3 is 14 amino acids long. Germline CDR1 is MNHNS and CDR2 is SASEGT. V gave up 1 base and J gave up 9 bases, with 10 bases separating them. The CDR3 regions of TCR beta were amplified from RNA transcripts. When the TCR CDR3 underwent first-round RT-PCR, the HTBI primer set was used. Each CDR3 protein gets one entry after TCRdb re-called the multiplex PCR reads with MiXCR. The data hold 490,000 or so distinct CDR3 sequences, with 20% observed a single time.

The V and J genes are TRBV6-1 and TRBJ1-6; D unresolved. The sample was blood. The receptor was derived from a man aged 35-49 years with Graves' ophthalmopathy. CDR3 sequence: CASSEVTAPSPLHF. In DNA, the CDR3 is TGTGCCAGCAGTGAAGTTACAGCTCCTTCACCCCTCCACTTT.